A selection of T cell receptor beta chains follows, all from one sample in a study of OX40 agonist ivuxolimab in advanced cancers. Profiling relied on immunoSEQ multiplex PCR, and the TCRdb table lists in-frame clones only, not all of them. The repertoire includes 76,000 or so clones, approximately 88% of them detected once, and 13% sits in the top ten. Sequences were derived from CD4+ or CD8+ T cells sorted from blood, sampled in a trial of the OX40 agonist ivuxolimab. These receptors all stem from an adult with an advanced solid tumor such as melanoma, head and neck, liver or kidney cancer. CDR3s include the opening cysteine and the closing phenylalanine or tryptophan. Fields, in order: J gene, D gene, clone size, V gene, CDR3 protein, CDR3 DNA. The D gene is left open where the match is weak. Clone sizes are given selectively: once, few, many, or a class where the clone is expanded.

J gene: TRBJ2-2
D gene: TRBD2
clone size: NA
V gene: TRBV5-1
CDR3 protein: CASSTWTSGISGELFF
CDR3 DNA: TGCGCCAGCAGCACCTGGACTAGCGGGATTTCCGGGGAGCTGTTTTTT

J gene: TRBJ1-4
D gene: NA
clone size: NA
V gene: TRBV6-5
CDR3 protein: CASSPGTGLEKLFF
CDR3 DNA: TGTGCCAGCAGCCCCGGGACGGGCCTTGAAAAACTGTTTTTT

J gene: TRBJ2-2
D gene: NA
clone size: NA
V gene: TRBV30
CDR3 protein: CAGVLQGTTGELFF
CDR3 DNA: TGTGCCGGGGTTTTACAGGGTACCACCGGGGAGCTGTTTTTT

J gene: TRBJ1-4
D gene: TRBD1
clone size: NA
V gene: TRBV6-5
CDR3 protein: CASSYLGQGNEKLFF
CDR3 DNA: TGTGCCAGCAGTTACCTGGGACAGGGTAATGAAAAACTGTTTTTT

J gene: TRBJ1-2
D gene: NA
clone size: NA
V gene: TRBV19
CDR3 protein: CASSISPYGYTF
CDR3 DNA: TGTGCCAGTAGTATTTCCCCTTATGGCTACACCTTC

J gene: TRBJ1-1
D gene: TRBD1
clone size: NA
V gene: TRBV5-1
CDR3 protein: CASSFGQGAVTNTEAFF
CDR3 DNA: TGCGCCAGCAGCTTCGGACAGGGGGCGGTAACGAACACTGAAGCTTTCTTT

J gene: TRBJ2-2
D gene: TRBD2
clone size: NA
V gene: TRBV6-1
CDR3 protein: CASSGRGRDATGELFF
CDR3 DNA: TGTGCCAGCAGTGGCCGCGGGAGGGACGCTACCGGGGAGCTGTTTTTT

J gene: TRBJ2-3
D gene: NA
clone size: once
V gene: TRBV19
CDR3 protein: CASSKGRTDTQYF
CDR3 DNA: TGTGCCAGTAGTAAGGGACGCACGGATACGCAGTATTTT

J gene: TRBJ2-7
D gene: NA
clone size: NA
V gene: TRBV5-6
CDR3 protein: CASSIESGIYEQYF
CDR3 DNA: TGTGCCAGCAGCATAGAGAGCGGAATCTACGAGCAGTACTTC

J gene: TRBJ2-3
D gene: TRBD2
clone size: NA
V gene: TRBV4-2
CDR3 protein: CASSHAQRGYTDTQYF
CDR3 DNA: TGTGCCAGCAGCCACGCCCAGCGGGGCTACACAGATACGCAGTATTTT

J gene: TRBJ2-3
D gene: NA
clone size: NA
V gene: TRBV4-1
CDR3 protein: CASSQDRTSNRNTDTQYF
CDR3 DNA: TGCGCCAGCAGCCAAGATCGCACGTCGAATCGGAACACAGATACGCAGTATTTT

J gene: TRBJ2-7
D gene: NA
clone size: NA
V gene: TRBV28
CDR3 protein: CASSLSSTYEQYF
CDR3 DNA: TGTGCCAGCAGTTTAAGCAGTACCTACGAGCAGTACTTC

J gene: TRBJ2-3
D gene: TRBD2
clone size: NA
V gene: TRBV28
CDR3 protein: CASSLPLAGTDTQYF
CDR3 DNA: TGTGCCAGCAGTTTGCCACTAGCGGGCACAGATACGCAGTATTTT

J gene: TRBJ1-1
D gene: TRBD1
clone size: once
V gene: TRBV5-8
CDR3 protein: CASSSRTGEYTEAFF
CDR3 DNA: TGTGCCAGCAGCTCCCGGACAGGAGAGTACACTGAAGCTTTCTTT

J gene: TRBJ1-3
D gene: NA
clone size: NA
V gene: TRBV7-9
CDR3 protein: CASSHGRTPGFAIYF
CDR3 DNA: TGTGCCAGCAGCCACGGGCGGACCCCCGGGTTCGCCATATATTTT

J gene: TRBJ1-1
D gene: NA
clone size: many
V gene: TRBV6-6
CDR3 protein: CASSYRRVGETEAFF
CDR3 DNA: TGTGCCAGCAGTTACCGACGAGTCGGGGAGACTGAAGCTTTCTTT

J gene: TRBJ2-5
D gene: TRBD2
clone size: NA
V gene: TRBV4-1
CDR3 protein: CASSQERAGGSQETQYF
CDR3 DNA: TGCGCCAGCAGCCAAGAGAGGGCGGGAGGTTCCCAAGAGACCCAGTACTTC

J gene: TRBJ2-3
D gene: TRBD2
clone size: NA
V gene: TRBV7-9
CDR3 protein: CASSLRSGSTDTQYF
CDR3 DNA: TGTGCCAGCAGCTTGCGTAGCGGGAGCACAGATACGCAGTATTTT

J gene: TRBJ1-2
D gene: TRBD1
clone size: many
V gene: TRBV27
CDR3 protein: CASSPRGQGRAGYTF
CDR3 DNA: TGTGCCAGCAGCCCAAGGGGACAGGGAAGGGCTGGCTACACCTTC

J gene: TRBJ2-7
D gene: TRBD2
clone size: NA
V gene: TRBV28
CDR3 protein: CASSLSQGLASRQYF
CDR3 DNA: TGTGCCAGCAGTTTGTCGCAAGGACTAGCGAGTAGGCAGTACTTC

J gene: TRBJ1-5
D gene: TRBD1
clone size: NA
V gene: TRBV6-6
CDR3 protein: CASSLQGGNQPQHF
CDR3 DNA: TGTGCCAGCAGTCTACAGGGGGGCAATCAGCCCCAGCATTTT

J gene: TRBJ2-6
D gene: TRBD2
clone size: few
V gene: TRBV13
CDR3 protein: CASSGGVGPRGANVLTF
CDR3 DNA: TGTGCCAGCAGCGGGGGGGTAGGCCCGCGGGGGGCCAACGTCCTGACTTTC

J gene: TRBJ2-7
D gene: TRBD2
clone size: NA
V gene: TRBV30
CDR3 protein: CAWSLLAGYEQYF
CDR3 DNA: TGTGCCTGGAGTCTACTAGCGGGGTACGAGCAGTACTTC

J gene: TRBJ2-5
D gene: NA
clone size: NA
V gene: TRBV23-1
CDR3 protein: CASSPQKFQETQYF
CDR3 DNA: TGCGCCAGCAGTCCCCAGAAATTCCAAGAGACCCAGTACTTC

J gene: TRBJ1-5
D gene: NA
clone size: NA
V gene: TRBV11-3
CDR3 protein: CASSLAGDQPQHF
CDR3 DNA: TGTGCCAGCAGCTTAGCCGGGGATCAGCCCCAGCATTTT

J gene: TRBJ2-5
D gene: TRBD2
clone size: NA
V gene: TRBV18
CDR3 protein: CASSPILAGGEETQYF
CDR3 DNA: TGTGCCAGCTCACCAATCCTAGCGGGAGGTGAGGAGACCCAGTACTTC

J gene: TRBJ2-1
D gene: TRBD1
clone size: NA
V gene: TRBV10-3
CDR3 protein: CAISQGTGDKKNEQFF
CDR3 DNA: TGTGCCATCAGCCAGGGGACAGGGGATAAAAAGAATGAGCAGTTCTTC

J gene: TRBJ2-3
D gene: TRBD2
clone size: NA
V gene: TRBV27
CDR3 protein: CASSPGTSTDTQYF
CDR3 DNA: TGTGCCAGCAGTCCAGGGACTAGTACGGATACGCAGTATTTT

J gene: TRBJ2-1
D gene: TRBD2
clone size: NA
V gene: TRBV5-1
CDR3 protein: CASSLELAGTNEQFF
CDR3 DNA: TGCGCCAGCAGCTTGGAACTAGCGGGGACCAATGAGCAGTTCTTC

J gene: TRBJ2-3
D gene: NA
clone size: NA
V gene: TRBV30
CDR3 protein: CAWSVGLATDTQYF
CDR3 DNA: TGTGCCTGGAGTGTAGGGCTAGCGACAGATACGCAGTATTTT

J gene: TRBJ2-7
D gene: NA
clone size: NA
V gene: TRBV4-1
CDR3 protein: CASSQGTSSYEQYF
CDR3 DNA: TGCGCCAGCAGCCAAGGAACTAGCTCCTACGAGCAGTACTTC

J gene: TRBJ1-1
D gene: NA
clone size: NA
V gene: TRBV7-5
CDR3 protein: CARSFCRDRRPNSEAFF
CDR3 DNA: TGTGCCAGAAGCTTTTGTCGGGACAGGCGGCCGAACTCCGAAGCTTTCTTT

J gene: TRBJ2-5
D gene: NA
clone size: NA
V gene: TRBV5-6
CDR3 protein: CASSFRETQYF
CDR3 DNA: TGTGCCAGCAGCTTTCGTGAGACCCAGTACTTC

J gene: TRBJ1-6
D gene: NA
clone size: NA
V gene: TRBV6-1
CDR3 protein: CASSEALTGETLHF
CDR3 DNA: TGTGCCAGCAGCGAGGCCCTGACAGGAGAGACCCTCCACTTT

J gene: TRBJ2-1
D gene: NA
clone size: once
V gene: TRBV27
CDR3 protein: CASSLSNGLDEQFF
CDR3 DNA: TGTGCCAGCAGTTTAAGTAACGGGCTCGATGAGCAGTTCTTC